The clone carrying this T cell receptor (beta chain) was recorded once. The antigen is not known. Four PCR rounds used nested alpha and beta constant region primers plus the SP2 primer. Reverse transcription of blood and skin TCR RNA was primed at alpha and beta constant regions. MiXCR, applied by TCRdb to the 5' RACE reads, yields one record per CDR3 protein. Of more than 60,000 distinct CDR3 sequences listed, more than 6.5% are singletons. The sample comes from a study of naive and memory T cell subsets. Trimming removed 6 bases from V and 2 bases from J; junction bases left unmatched: 6. CDR3 length equals 13 residues. The germline V gene encodes CDR1 GTSNPN and CDR2 SVGIG (reference sequence). An oligonucleotide containing a UMI was ligated to the 3' end of TCR cDNA. Whole-blood samples were 2.5 to 3 ml of peripheral blood from healthy adult volunteers. Overall study findings and caveats: Potentially, T cell activation and differentiation skew this RNA-based measurement.

J is TRBJ1-1 and V is TRBV30; 7 bases map to TRBD1. This clonotype was sampled from a female donor in good health. CDR3 protein: CACRDRVNTEAFF. In nucleotides, the CDR3 is TGTGCCTGCCGGGACAGAGTAAACACTGAAGCTTTCTTT.